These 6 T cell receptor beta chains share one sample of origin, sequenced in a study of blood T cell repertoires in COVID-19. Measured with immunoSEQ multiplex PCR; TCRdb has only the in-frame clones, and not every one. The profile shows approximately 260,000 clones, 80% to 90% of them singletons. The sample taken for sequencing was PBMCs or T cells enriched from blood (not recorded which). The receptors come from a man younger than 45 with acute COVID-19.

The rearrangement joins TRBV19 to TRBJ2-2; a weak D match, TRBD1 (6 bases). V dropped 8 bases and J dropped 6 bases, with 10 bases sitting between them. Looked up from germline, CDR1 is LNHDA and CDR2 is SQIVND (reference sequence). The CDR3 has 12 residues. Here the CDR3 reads CASHRVAGELFF. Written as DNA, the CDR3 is TGTGCCAGTCACAGGGTGGCCGGGGAGCTGTTTTTT.

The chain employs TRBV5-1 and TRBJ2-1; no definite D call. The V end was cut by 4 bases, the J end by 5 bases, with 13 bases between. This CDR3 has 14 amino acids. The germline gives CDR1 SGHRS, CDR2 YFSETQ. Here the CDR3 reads CASSPSLAHNEQFF. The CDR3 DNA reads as TGCGCCAGCAGCCCGTCCTTAGCCCACAATGAGCAGTTCTTC.

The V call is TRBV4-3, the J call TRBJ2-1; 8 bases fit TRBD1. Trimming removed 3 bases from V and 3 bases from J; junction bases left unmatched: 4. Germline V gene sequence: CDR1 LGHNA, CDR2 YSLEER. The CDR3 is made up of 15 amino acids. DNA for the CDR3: TGCGCCAGCAGCCAGGGGGACAGGCTCTACAATGAGCAGTTCTTC. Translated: CASSQGDRLYNEQFF.

The CDR3 spells CASSGPGTSGYEQYV. CDR3 nucleotide sequence: TGTGCCAGCAGCGGACCCGGGACTAGCGGATACGAGCAGTACGTC. This chain joins TRBV5-6 and TRBJ2-7; 11 bases match TRBD2. Germline trimming cut 4 bases from V and 4 bases from J; bases unmatched to any gene: 7. Germline V gives CDR1 SGHDT, CDR2 YYEEEE. The CDR3 length is 15 residues.

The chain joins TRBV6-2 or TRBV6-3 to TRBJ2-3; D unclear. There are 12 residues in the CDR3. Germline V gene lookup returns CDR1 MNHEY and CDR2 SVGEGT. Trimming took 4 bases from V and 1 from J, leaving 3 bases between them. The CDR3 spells CASSSGTDTQYF. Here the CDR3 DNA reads TGTGCCAGCAGTTCGGGCACAGATACGCAGTATTTT.

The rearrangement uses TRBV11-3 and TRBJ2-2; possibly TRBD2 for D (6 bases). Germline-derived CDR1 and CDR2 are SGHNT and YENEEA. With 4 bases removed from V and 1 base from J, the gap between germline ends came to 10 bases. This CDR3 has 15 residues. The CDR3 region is CASSSRLGNTGELFF. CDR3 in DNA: TGTGCCAGCAGCTCCAGACTAGGGAACACCGGGGAGCTGTTTTTT.